This T cell receptor (beta chain) was sequenced in a study of T cell changes during pregnancy in multiple sclerosis. Germline V gives CDR1 MNHEY, CDR2 SVGAGI. The germline V and J ends were trimmed by 2 bases and 4 bases, with 9 bases remaining between them. This CDR3 is built from 13 residues. Using immunoSEQ multiplex PCR, the repertoire was profiled, and TCRdb retains in-frame clones only, with some absent. The data show approximately 50,000 clones, about 92% seen once. The chain recombines TRBV6-5 with TRBJ2-7; D is perhaps TRBD1 (5 bases). The TCR sequence derives from a female donor in good health, enrolled as a control in a pregnancy study. The starting material was peripheral blood, obtained in the third trimester of pregnancy. In DNA form, the CDR3 reads TGTGCCAGCAGTTACGTAGACAGTTACGAGCAGTACTTC. Translated: CASSYVDSYEQYF.